This entry is about one T cell receptor beta chain. The data are from a study of blood T cell repertoires in COVID-19. Clones were read by immunoSEQ multiplex PCR, and TCRdb kept only the in-frame ones, dropping some. The sample yields some 190,000 clones, 80% to 90% seen once. There are 17 residues in the CDR3. Germline assignment: CDR1 LGHNA and CDR2 YSLEER. V lost 2 bases and J lost 4, with 18 bases in between. The sequence was collected from a man aged 18 to 30 with active or convalescent COVID-19. Input material: peripheral blood. The V call is TRBV4-3, the J call TRBJ2-1; the D gene is possibly TRBD2 (6 bases). The CDR3 loop reads CASSQRPTGGEYNEQFF. In DNA form, the CDR3 reads TGCGCCAGCAGCCAAAGGCCGACCGGGGGAGAGTACAATGAGCAGTTCTTC.